The 26 T cell receptor beta chains given below trace back to one sample, sequenced in a study of T cell responses to AZD1222 COVID-19 vaccine. Method: immunoSEQ multiplex PCR; TCRdb's copy keeps in-frame clones and lacks some. This table holds 82,000 or so clones, over 90% found once. This material consisted of peripheral blood, taken on day 0 of AZD1222 vaccination. These receptors were collected from an adult in good health.

This clone was seen once. The J gene is TRBJ2-6, the V gene TRBV7-3; perhaps TRBD1 as D (5 bases). The CDR3 has 17 amino acids. Germline V CDR1 and CDR2: SGHTA, FQGTGA. Trimming took off 6 bases at V and 0 bases at J, with 15 bases between the two ends. The CDR3 sequence is CASSAQVLSSGANVLTF. The CDR3 region has the DNA TGTGCCAGCAGTGCACAGGTCCTTAGCTCTGGGGCCAACGTCCTGACTTTC.

V and J are TRBV21-1 and TRBJ2-2. TRBV21-1 is marked as a pseudogene. The CDR3 has 16 amino acids. The CDR3: CASTPPGAGRTGELFF. CDR3 in DNA: TGTGCCAGCACTCCGCCGGGCGCAGGTCGCACCGGGGAGCTGTTTTTT.

The rearrangement uses TRBV6-1 and TRBJ1-4, with D hard to call. Trimming took 1 base from V and 0 from J, leaving 6 bases between them. Germline CDR1 is MNHNS and CDR2 is SASEGT. The CDR3 has 15 amino acids. The CDR3: CASSEGQSTNEKLFF. CDR3 nucleotide sequence: TGTGCCAGCAGTGAAGGCCAGTCAACTAATGAAAAACTGTTTTTT.

Only one count was recorded for this clone. The chain has TRBV7-2 and TRBJ2-3, with 9 bases aligning to TRBD2. After removal of 8 bases from V and 2 bases from J, the junction contained 8 bases not matched to a gene. The CDR3 sequence is 15 residues long. Germline CDR1 and CDR2: SGHTA and FQGNSA. CDR3: CASLGASGVTDTQYF. CDR3 nucleotide sequence: TGTGCCAGCCTCGGGGCTAGCGGGGTCACAGATACGCAGTATTTT.

The genes are TRBV15 and TRBJ1-5; D remains unclear. CDR3 length equals 18 residues. The V gene's germline CDR1 is LNHNV and CDR2 YYDKDF (reference sequence). The ends were cut back, 1 base at V and 0 bases at J, with 16 bases in the middle. This CDR3 reads CATSRARRQAPSNQPQHF. Written as DNA, the CDR3 is TGTGCCACCAGCAGAGCTAGGAGGCAGGCGCCTAGCAATCAGCCCCAGCATTTT. Looking up the rest from reference TRBV15 and TRBJ1-5 gives the full variable domain: DAMVIQNPRYQVTQFGKPVTLSCSQTLNHNVMYWYQQKSSQAPKLLFHYYDKDFNNEADTPDNFQSRRPNTSFCFLDIRSPGLGDTAMYLCATSRARRQAPSNQPQHFGDGTRLSIL.

This chain links TRBV9 with TRBJ1-5; D uncertain. This CDR3 comprises 13 residues. CDR1 is SGDLS and CDR2 is YYNGEE in the germline V gene. Deletions cut 0 bases from V and 5 bases from J, with 6 bases between. The chain's CDR3 is CASSVDSYQPQHF. CDR3 in DNA: TGTGCCAGCAGCGTAGACAGCTATCAGCCCCAGCATTTT.

CDR3 bases: TGTGCCAGCTCACCATGGGGCTACAATGAGCAGTTCTTC. Translated: CASSPWGYNEQFF. This rearrangement joins TRBV18 to TRBJ2-1; D is uncertain. The CDR3 length is 13 residues. CDR1 and CDR2 (germline): KGHSH, LQKENI. V was pared by 2 bases and J by 3 bases, with 5 bases between.

CDR3 in amino acids: CASWDRATGELFF. The CDR3 DNA is TGTGCCAGCTGGGACAGGGCTACCGGGGAGCTGTTTTTT. The chain uses TRBV12-3 or TRBV12-4 and TRBJ2-2, with 9 bases that match TRBD1. The CDR3 has 13 residues. V was pared by 8 bases and J by 5 bases, with 3 bases of the junction left unmatched.

J is TRBJ2-3 and V is TRBV7-2; TRBD2 aligns across 8 bases. Germline assignment: CDR1 SGHTA and CDR2 FQGNSA. With V trimmed by 3 bases and J by 4 bases, 3 bases remained unmatched. This CDR3 has 14 residues. The CDR3 reads CASSLRGVSDTQYF. DNA of the CDR3: TGTGCCAGCAGCTTGCGGGGGGTTTCAGATACGCAGTATTTT.

The chain links TRBV27 to TRBJ2-2; 7 positions match TRBD1. Germline V gene sequence: CDR1 MNHEY, CDR2 SMNVEV (reference sequence). This CDR3 spans 15 amino acids. Unmatched junction bases numbered 14, after V lost 11 bases and J lost 5 bases. The CDR3 reads CAVRRGQTITGELFF. The CDR3 DNA reads TGTGCCGTGAGACGGGGACAGACGATAACCGGGGAGCTGTTTTTT.

This chain uses TRBV18 with TRBJ2-1; a weak D match, TRBD2 (5 bases). This CDR3 is 13 amino acids long. From germline, CDR1 is KGHSH and CDR2 LQKENI. V was clipped by 8 bases and J by 0 bases, with 8 bases between them. CDR3 sequence (DNA): TGTGCCAGCCGAGCGGCCTCCTACAATGAGCAGTTCTTC. Encoded protein: CASRAASYNEQFF.

About this clone: An end of the junction differs from the germline gene, which may be a read error. The chain couples TRBV24-1 to TRBJ1-4; D unresolved. The germline gives CDR1 KGHDR, CDR2 SFDVKD. The CDR3 runs to 14 residues. CDR3 in amino acids: CATSDVGSKEKLFF. DNA of the CDR3: TGTGCCACCAGTGATGTTGGGTCTAAAGAAAAACTGTTTTTT.

The rearrangement links TRBV29-1 to TRBJ2-2; a weak D match, TRBD1 (6 bases). Trimming stripped 7 bases from V and 0 bases from J, with 12 bases between. Per the germline V gene, CDR1 is SQVTM and CDR2 is ANQGSEA. This CDR3 is built from 14 residues. CDR3 amino acids: CSAGQSANTGELFF. CDR3 DNA sequence: TGCAGCGCTGGACAGTCCGCGAACACCGGGGAGCTGTTTTTT.

Points on this clone: One end of the junction varies from germline; a read error may be responsible. V and J are TRBV15 and TRBJ2-7, with D maybe TRBD1 (6 bases). Germline CDR1 is LNHNV and CDR2 is YYDKDF (reference sequence). The CDR3 totals 13 residues. The CDR3 spells CATSRGGPSRMDF. The CDR3, as DNA: TGTGCCACCAGCAGAGGGGGGCCTTCCCGGATGGACTTC.

The genes are TRBV4-2 and TRBJ1-1; tentatively, D is TRBD1 (5 bases). V shed 0 bases and J shed 0 bases, with 11 bases lying between them. The CDR3 is 16 amino acids. Germline V gene lookup returns CDR1 LGHNA and CDR2 YNFKEQ. The DNA for the CDR3 is TGTGCCAGCAGCCAAGAGGTCAGAGGGGTGAACACTGAAGCTTTCTTT. This codes for CASSQEVRGVNTEAFF.

The CDR3 region has the DNA TGTGCCATCAGTGCTGGATCCCAAAGATCCTACGAGCAGTACTTC. Protein sequence: CAISAGSQRSYEQYF. The chain recombines TRBV10-3 with TRBJ2-7, with D uncertain. This CDR3 has 15 amino acids. Deletions cut 4 bases from V and 1 base from J, with 14 bases between. Germline V lookup: CDR1 ENHRY, CDR2 SYGVKD.

V is TRBV28 and J is TRBJ1-5, with TRBD1 identical over 7 bases. J was trimmed by 6 bases and V by 3 bases; bases with no gene match: 5. The CDR3 has 14 residues. Germline CDR1 MDHEN, CDR2 SYDVKM. The CDR3 DNA is TGTGCCAGCAGTTTGCGACAGGGAAGTCAGCCCCAGCATTTT. The encoded protein is CASSLRQGSQPQHF.

The chain combines TRBV9 with TRBJ1-3; no firm D call. Germline-derived CDR1 and CDR2 are SGDLS and YYNGEE. This CDR3 is 15 amino acids long. V gave up 4 bases and J gave up 4 bases, with 15 bases separating them. The CDR3 nucleotides read TGTGCCAGCAGCCTAGGGTCCGCCTCAGGAAACACCATATATTTT. This encodes CASSLGSASGNTIYF.

This chain uses TRBV11-2 with TRBJ2-7, with 8 bases fitting TRBD2. Germline V gene lookup returns CDR1 SGHAT and CDR2 FQNNGV. This CDR3 has 15 residues. J lost 0 bases, V lost 5 bases, and 6 bases had no gene match. CDR3 nucleotides: TGTGCCAGCAGCACCGGGGGGGCTCCCTCCTACGAGCAGTACTTC. Amino acids: CASSTGGAPSYEQYF.

The chain couples TRBV4-2 to TRBJ1-4; 11 bases line up with TRBD1. The ends lost 0 bases at V and 10 bases at J; junction bases unmatched: 16. Looked up from germline, CDR1 is LGHNA and CDR2 is YNFKEQ. This CDR3 spans 19 amino acids. The CDR3 reads CASSQDLSGTGGFVGKLFF. CDR3 coding DNA: TGTGCCAGCAGCCAAGACTTGTCCGGGACAGGGGGATTCGTAGGAAAACTGTTTTTT.

The rearrangement uses TRBV11-3 and TRBJ1-3; D unclear. Per the germline V gene, CDR1 is SGHNT and CDR2 is YENEEA. Trimming took 3 bases from V and 3 from J, leaving 6 bases between them. The CDR3 runs 13 residues. This CDR3 reads CASSFSGGNTIYF. The CDR3 DNA is TGTGCCAGCAGCTTTAGTGGTGGAAACACCATATATTTT.

This clone was counted a single time. The rearrangement links TRBV18 to TRBJ1-4, with TRBD1 matching over 10 bases. The germline CDR1 and CDR2 sequences are KGHSH and LQKENI. With V trimmed by 4 bases and J by 7 bases, 12 bases remained unmatched. This CDR3 spans 17 amino acids. The CDR3 spells CASSQSGQGRGGEKLFF. In DNA, the CDR3 is TGTGCCAGCTCACAATCGGGACAGGGGCGAGGAGGTGAAAAACTGTTTTTT.

V usage is TRBV30 and J usage is TRBJ1-5, with D unresolved. Trimming shortened V by 5 bases and J by 2 bases, and 13 bases separated the two germline ends. This CDR3 has 14 amino acids. The germline V gene has CDR1 GTSNPN and CDR2 SVGIG (reference sequence). DNA for the CDR3: TGTGCCTGGGACGCCGGTAATGGCAATCAGCCCCAGCATTTT. Translated: CAWDAGNGNQPQHF.

J is TRBJ2-7 and V is TRBV20-1; TRBD2 matches 7 bases. Germline CDR1 reads DFQATT; CDR2 reads SNEGSKA (reference sequence). Unmatched junction bases numbered 10, after V lost 5 bases and J lost 0 bases. This CDR3 has 15 residues. CDR3 DNA: TGCAGTGCTGGTGGAGCGCGGGGGAGCTCCTACGAGCAGTACTTC. The encoded protein is CSAGGARGSSYEQYF.

The V and J genes are TRBV24-1 and TRBJ2-1, with D unresolved. Germline assignment: CDR1 KGHDR and CDR2 SFDVKD. Trimming pared 9 bases from V and 6 bases from J, leaving 8 bases between. The CDR3 is 11 residues long. The CDR3 nucleotides are TGTGCCACCTCGACCCTCAATGAGCAGTTCTTC. Translating it yields CATSTLNEQFF.

In its sample, this clone was seen once. V is TRBV5-1 and J is TRBJ1-3; possible D gene TRBD1, 5 bases. V was pared by 3 bases and J by 7 bases, with 17 bases between. This CDR3 has 15 amino acids. From germline, CDR1 is SGHRS and CDR2 YFSETQ. As DNA, the CDR3 is TGCGCCAGCAGCTCCGCTGGGGACCGCCGGAACACCATATATTTT. It codes for CASSSAGDRRNTIYF.